Described below is a single T cell receptor beta chain sequence and its context. TCRdb's table, derived via immunoSEQ multiplex PCR, lists solely in-frame clones and lacks some. The table includes under 75,000 clones, approximately 85% detected once. The record originates from a study of blood T cell repertoires in COVID-19. Germline V lookup: CDR1 SGHDT, CDR2 YYEEEE. The germline V and J ends were trimmed by 3 bases and 0 bases, with 9 bases remaining between them. The CDR3 is made up of 14 amino acids. This clonotype originated in a man aged 45 to 65 with active COVID-19. The sequenced sample was peripheral blood. The V call is TRBV5-6, the J call TRBJ1-1; D ambiguous. CDR3 nucleotides: TGTGCCAGCAGCTGGGGAGGGCTGAACACTGAAGCTTTCTTT. Its translation: CASSWGGLNTEAFF. Full variable domain (rest looked up from reference TRBV5-6 and TRBJ1-1): DAGVTQSPTHLIKTRGQQVTLRCSPKSGHDTVSWYQQALGQGPQFIFQYYEEEERQRGNFPDRFSGHQFPNYSSELNVNALLLGDSALYLCASSWGGLNTEAFFGQGTRLTVV.